This T cell receptor beta chain was obtained from a study of T-cell memory formation after mild COVID-19. In the case of this clonotype: Its specificity is not known.

Study-wide points: Mainly CM and EM harbored the contracting CD4+ clones; mainly EMRA harbored the CD8+ ones. Clones contracting day 15 to 85 were balanced CD4/CD8; later expanders leaned CD4+.

TCRdb redid the calling of the 5' RACE reads with MiXCR, one entry per CDR3 protein. The sample holds a few hundred thousand distinct CDR3 sequences, 15% to 20% seen once. Between the trimmed V and J ends, which lost 1 base and 1 base, there was a span of 10 bases. CDR3 size: 15 residues. Germline V gene data show CDR1 as SGHVS and CDR2 as FQNEAQ. Input material: PBMCs or a T cell subset sorted from them (not recorded which). The TCR sequence derives from a man aged 18 to 30 who had mild COVID-19 (a few samples of this study predate the infection). Cell type and time point are not known. V and J are TRBV7-8 and TRBJ2-5; D may correspond to TRBD1 or TRBD2 (5 bases each). As DNA, the CDR3 is TGTGCCAGCAGCTTAGAGGGACGCCTCCAAGAGACCCAGTACTTC. It translates to CASSLEGRLQETQYF.